A selection of T cell receptor beta chains follows, all from one sample in a study of identical twins. TCRdb re-called the 5' RACE reads with MiXCR, one entry per CDR3 protein. The sample lists approximately 490,000 distinct CDR3 sequences; about 22% were seen once. The same data also contributed to another study, on yellow fever vaccine responses in identical twins.

Input material: CD4+ T cells sorted from blood. All receptors derive from a young woman in good health. Both conserved end residues are part of each CDR3. D genes are given only for firm matches. Size is stated for part of the rows, as once, few or many counts, or as a class when the clone is expanded.

length	size	V	D	J	DNA	CDR3
15	few	TRBV10-3	.	TRBJ1-5	TGTGCCATCAAGCCCGCGGCGGGTGACAATCAGCCCCAGCATTTT	CAIKPAAGDNQPQHF
15	few	TRBV12-3/TRBV12-4	TRBD1	TRBJ2-7	TGTGCCAGCACCCCAGACAGGGTATTATCCTACGAGCAGTACTTC	CASTPDRVLSYEQYF
16	.	TRBV7-9	TRBD2	TRBJ2-7	TGTGCCAGCAGCTTAGCCGGGACTAGCCGGGCCTACGAGCAGTACTTC	CASSLAGTSRAYEQYF
16	few	TRBV5-1	.	TRBJ2-2	TGCGCCAGCAGCTCCCAGGGGTTCAGGGCTCCCGGGGAGCTGTTTTTT	CASSSQGFRAPGELFF
19	.	TRBV4-1	.	TRBJ1-4	TGCGCCAGCAGCCAAGACGTTCGGAATCTGGGGCGCGGAGAGGGAAAACTGTTTTTT	CASSQDVRNLGRGEGKLFF
12	.	TRBV7-9	.	TRBJ2-1	TGTGCCAGCAGTCAAGGACTACCGGGGCAGTTCTTC	CASSQGLPGQFF
15	many	TRBV5-1	.	TRBJ2-1	TGCGCCAGCAGCCCCGGAGGCCCTGAATCCAATGAGCAGTTCTTC	CASSPGGPESNEQFF
14	few	TRBV9	.	TRBJ2-1	TGTGCCAGCAGCGTCGTTGCAGGGTCCCGTGAGCAGTTCTTC	CASSVVAGSREQFF
15	few	TRBV20-1	TRBD1	TRBJ2-5	TGCAGTGCTAGCGCCGGGACAGGGGGGGAAGAGACCCAGTACTTC	CSASAGTGGEETQYF
14	few	TRBV2	TRBD1	TRBJ1-2	TGTGCCAGCAAAAATGGACAGGGGAACTATGGCTACACCTTC	CASKNGQGNYGYTF
14	few	TRBV15	.	TRBJ2-2	TGTGCCACCAGCAGTAGGAGCCGCACCGGGGAGCTGTTTTTT	CATSSRSRTGELFF
15	.	TRBV5-1	TRBD1	TRBJ2-1	TGCGCCAGCAGCTGGACGGGACAGGGATTCAATGAGCAGTTCTTC	CASSWTGQGFNEQFF
17	.	TRBV7-6	TRBD2	TRBJ2-1	TGTGCCAGCAGCTTAGTTTCCAGCGGGGGGGCTGGGTATGAGCAGTTCTTC	CASSLVSSGGAGYEQFF
13	few	TRBV28	.	TRBJ2-7	TGTGCCAGCACCACCCTCGGAGGCTACGAGCAGTACTTC	CASTTLGGYEQYF
14	few	TRBV20-1	TRBD2	TRBJ2-4	TGCAGTGCTAGATACGGGGGGAGCAAAAACATTCAGTACTTC	CSARYGGSKNIQYF
14	.	TRBV5-1	TRBD2	TRBJ2-1	TGCGCCAGCAGCCTTAGCGGGAGAGGCAATGAGCAGTTCTTC	CASSLSGRGNEQFF
14	.	TRBV12-3/TRBV12-4	TRBD1	TRBJ1-1	TGTGCCAGCAGTTCCTACAGGGGACGCACTGAAGCTTTCTTT	CASSSYRGRTEAFF
15	.	TRBV12-3/TRBV12-4	TRBD1	TRBJ1-2	TGTGCCAGCAGTTTAGGGGACAGGGCGTACTATGGCTACACCTTC	CASSLGDRAYYGYTF
15	.	TRBV9	.	TRBJ2-1	TGTGCCAGCAGCGTAGCGGGGGGCCTTGTACATGAGCAGTTCTTC	CASSVAGGLVHEQFF
12	.	TRBV7-9	.	TRBJ2-7	TGTGCCAGCAGCGTTAGAGACTACGAGCAGTACTTC	CASSVRDYEQYF
15	.	TRBV25-1	TRBD1	TRBJ2-3	TGTGCCAGCAGTGCCGCCAGGGGGCAAACAGATACGCAGTATTTT	CASSAARGQTDTQYF
14	.	TRBV27	TRBD2	TRBJ2-3	TGTGCCAGCAGGGGACTAGCATCGTCAGATACGCAGTATTTT	CASRGLASSDTQYF
13	.	TRBV7-9	.	TRBJ2-2	TGTGCCAGCAGCCCAGGGTCATTCGGGGAGCTGTTTTTT	CASSPGSFGELFF
15	.	TRBV5-1	.	TRBJ1-1	TGCGCCAGCAGCTTGAGTACTTCAGGGAGCACTGAAGCTTTCTTT	CASSLSTSGSTEAFF
15	.	TRBV20-1	TRBD2	TRBJ2-3	TGCAGTGCTTCAACGGGCGGGGGGGCCGCAGATACGCAGTATTTT	CSASTGGGAADTQYF
13	.	TRBV29-1	.	TRBJ2-5	TGCAGCGTTGAATGGTCAGGGCCTAAGACCCAGTACTTC	CSVEWSGPKTQYF
15	.	TRBV19	TRBD1	TRBJ2-7	TGTGCCAGTAGTGATTATGGGACAGGGGTTTACGAGCAGTACTTC	CASSDYGTGVYEQYF
13	few	TRBV7-3	.	TRBJ2-5	TGTGCCAGCAGCTTACAGGGGAAAGAGACCCAGTACTTC	CASSLQGKETQYF
17	few	TRBV6-1	.	TRBJ2-1	TGTGCCAGCATCCCGCCTCCGGTCTCAGGCGCGCACAATGAGCAGTTCTTC	CASIPPPVSGAHNEQFF
14	.	TRBV18	.	TRBJ2-5	TGTGCCAGCTCACCCCAGAGATTCCAAGAGACCCAGTACTTC	CASSPQRFQETQYF
13	.	TRBV5-1	.	TRBJ2-1	TGCGCCAGCACGCACTCGGGGGTGAATGAGCAGTTCTTC	CASTHSGVNEQFF
15	.	TRBV19	.	TRBJ2-1	TGTGCCAGTAGTTGGGCGGAAGGATCCTACAATGAGCAGTTCTTC	CASSWAEGSYNEQFF
15	.	TRBV25-1	TRBD1	TRBJ1-1	TGTGCCAGCAGTGTAGCGCGACAGGGGTTGACTGAAGCTTTCTTT	CASSVARQGLTEAFF
15	few	TRBV5-1	.	TRBJ2-2	TGCGCCAGCAGCTTGGCACAGATGAACACCGGGGAGCTGTTTTTT	CASSLAQMNTGELFF
15	.	TRBV10-1	TRBD1	TRBJ2-2	TGCGCCAGCAACCCAGGGACAGGGAACACCGGGGAGCTGTTTTTT	CASNPGTGNTGELFF
15	few	TRBV25-1	TRBD2	TRBJ2-4	TGTGCCAGCAGTGAATCCGGGGGGGCCAAAAACATTCAGTACTTC	CASSESGGAKNIQYF
18	few	TRBV2	.	TRBJ2-1	TGTGCCAGCAGTACTTTGGGGCAGGGGACGGGCAAGGACAATGAGCAGTTCTTC	CASSTLGQGTGKDNEQFF
14	.	TRBV6-1	.	TRBJ1-1	TGTGCCAGCAGTAGTCAGGGTCGAGGCACTGAAGCTTTCTTT	CASSSQGRGTEAFF
19	once	TRBV11-2	.	TRBJ2-6	TGTGCCAGCAGCGTAAGGGAGGACCGGACCAACTCTGGGGCCAACGTCCTGACTTTC	CASSVREDRTNSGANVLTF
17	.	TRBV14	TRBD1	TRBJ2-2	TGTGCCAGCAGCCAGCGGACAGGGGGCGGTCGTTCCGGGGAGCTGTTTTTT	CASSQRTGGGRSGELFF
16	.	TRBV28	TRBD1	TRBJ2-1	TGTGCCAGCAGTTTACCCGGGACAGGGGGCCACAATGAGCAGTTCTTC	CASSLPGTGGHNEQFF